The 24 T cell receptor beta chains reported below all come from one sample, sequenced in a study of glioma-infiltrating T cells after dendritic cell vaccination. TCRdb's table, derived via immunoSEQ multiplex PCR, lists solely in-frame clones and lacks some. Of 95,000 or so clones listed, 85% are singletons. The sequences come from blood, collected before dendritic cell vaccination. These receptor sequences come from a human donor with glioblastoma.

The chain has TRBV7-6 and TRBJ2-1; 7 positions match TRBD2. The germline V gene has CDR1 SGHVS and CDR2 FNYEAQ. J gave up 8 bases and V 1 base, and 11 bases lay outside the gene matches. The CDR3 contains 16 residues. This CDR3 is CASSLGLGASGDEQFF. The CDR3 region has the DNA TGTGCCAGCAGCTTAGGGTTAGGGGCTAGCGGCGATGAGCAGTTCTTC.

This sequence joins TRBV11-2 and TRBJ2-3; D is unresolved. The germline V gene has CDR1 SGHAT and CDR2 FQNNGV. Trimming removed 0 bases from V and 0 bases from J, with 10 bases in between. The CDR3 length is 16 residues. CDR3 sequence (DNA): TGTGCCAGCAGCTTAGACGTTATTACTAGCACAGATACGCAGTATTTT. This gives the protein CASSLDVITSTDTQYF.

The rearrangement joins TRBV7-9 to TRBJ2-2; the D is unclear. The CDR3 runs to 12 residues. Germline V gene lookup returns CDR1 SEHNR and CDR2 FQNEAQ (reference sequence). Trimming shortened V by 5 bases and J by 3 bases, and 4 bases separated the two germline ends. The CDR3 nucleotides read TGTGCCAGCAGCCCCTACACCGGGGAGCTGTTTTTT. This translates into CASSPYTGELFF.

V gene TRBV5-1 combines with J gene TRBJ1-1, with D possibly being TRBD1 (6 bases). The germline V gene encodes CDR1 SGHRS and CDR2 YFSETQ. V lost 0 bases and J lost 2, with 11 bases in between. The CDR3 spans 15 residues. For the CDR3, the DNA is TGCGCCAGCAGCTTGGTGAGGGGGGGCAACACTGAAGCTTTCTTT. It translates to CASSLVRGGNTEAFF.

V and J are TRBV7-9 and TRBJ2-5; 13 positions agree with TRBD2. The CDR3 sequence is 15 residues long. Germline CDR1 is SEHNR and CDR2 is FQNEAQ (reference sequence). V lost 4 bases to trimming and J lost 4 bases; unmatched junction nucleotides: 3. CDR3 bases: TGTGCCAGCAGCTGGACTAGCGGGGGAGGAGAGACCCAGTACTTC. Its protein product is CASSWTSGGGETQYF.

The gene calls are TRBV2 and TRBJ1-2; 9 bases align to TRBD1. Unmatched junction bases numbered 4, after V lost 5 bases and J lost 3 bases. In germline, CDR1 is SNHLY, CDR2 FYNNEI. This CDR3 contains 14 residues. For the CDR3, the DNA is TGTGCCAGCAGTCGACAGGGGGATTACTATGGCTACACCTTC. This codes for CASSRQGDYYGYTF.

The rearrangement joins TRBV5-5 to TRBJ2-7; TRBD2 matches 7 bases. CDR3 length equals 15 residues. Looked up from germline, CDR1 is SGHKS and CDR2 is YYEKEE (reference sequence). The V gene end was trimmed by 4 bases and the J gene end by 0 bases; junction bases not matched to a gene: 7. CDR3 DNA: TGTGCCAGCAGCCTCGTGGGAGGGAACTCCTACGAGCAGTACTTC. Translation gives CASSLVGGNSYEQYF.

The CDR3: CASAPPYEQFF. In DNA, the CDR3 is TGTGCCAGCGCGCCCCCTTATGAGCAGTTCTTC. The genes are TRBV2 and TRBJ2-1; no definite D call. The germline gives CDR1 SNHLY, CDR2 FYNNEI. The CDR3 consists of 11 residues. V dropped 8 bases and J dropped 8 bases, with 10 bases sitting between them.

This clone showed up just a few times. This chain joins TRBV6-6 and TRBJ2-1; the match to TRBD1 covers 8 bases. CDR3 length: 15 amino acids. Germline V CDR1 and CDR2: MNHNY, SVGAGI (reference sequence). V lost 6 bases and J lost 3; bases outside the gene matches: 7. The CDR3 bases are TGTGCCAGCAGACTTGGACAGGGTGTCTACAATGAGCAGTTCTTC. The encoded protein is CASRLGQGVYNEQFF.

The rearrangement links TRBV5-6 to TRBJ2-6; 7 bases agree with TRBD1. Germline V gives CDR1 SGHDT, CDR2 YYEEEE. J gave up 0 bases and V 4 bases, and 10 bases lay outside the gene matches. The CDR3 has 18 residues. CDR3: CASSPWGTVTSGANVLTF. In DNA form, the CDR3 reads TGTGCCAGCAGCCCCTGGGGGACAGTGACCTCTGGGGCCAACGTCCTGACTTTC.

This clone has only one observation. V gene TRBV11-3 combines with J gene TRBJ1-4; D is possibly TRBD1 (6 bases). The germline gives CDR1 SGHNT, CDR2 YENEEA. This CDR3 region has 13 residues. V was cut by 9 bases and J by 8 bases, with 16 bases left in between. Here the CDR3 reads CASRKQGAEKLFF. DNA of the CDR3: TGTGCCAGTAGGAAACAGGGAGCCGAAAAACTGTTTTTT.

The sample holds a few counts of this clone. This chain uses TRBV4-1 with TRBJ1-3; no definite D call. The CDR3 runs to 14 residues. CDR1 MGHRA and CDR2 YSYEKL come from the germline V gene. Trimming removed 0 bases from V and 2 bases from J, with 5 bases in between. The DNA of the CDR3 is TGCGCCAGCAGCCAAGATTCGGCTGGAAACACCATATATTTT. Translation: CASSQDSAGNTIYF.

This clone was detected once. The V gene is TRBV2, the J gene TRBJ1-6; TRBD1 matches 9 bases. V lost 6 bases, J lost 7 bases, and 4 bases stayed unmatched. The CDR3 has 14 residues. The germline V gene encodes CDR1 SNHLY and CDR2 FYNNEI. CDR3 coding DNA: TGTGCCAGCAGCGATGACAGGGGGAATTCACCCCTCCACTTT. This sequence encodes CASSDDRGNSPLHF.

The chain carries TRBV5-6 and TRBJ1-5, with 8 bases identical to TRBD1. The CDR3 extends over 17 amino acids. The germline V gene has CDR1 SGHDT and CDR2 YYEEEE. V shed 0 bases, J shed 2 bases, and the junction held 7 bases outside the gene matches. The DNA for the CDR3 is TGTGCCAGCAGCTTGGGACAGGGGATAAGTCGCAATCAGCCCCAGCATTTT. Amino acid sequence: CASSLGQGISRNQPQHF.

The J gene is TRBJ2-3, the V gene TRBV27, with a weak D call TRBD2 (6 bases). The CDR3 is made up of 16 amino acids. The germline V gene has CDR1 MNHEY and CDR2 SMNVEV (reference sequence). Trimming took 3 bases from V and 0 from J, leaving 13 bases between them. CDR3 residues: CASSLSGPPSTDTQYF. As DNA, the CDR3 is TGTGCCAGCAGTTTGAGCGGGCCGCCTAGCACAGATACGCAGTATTTT.

The chain couples TRBV5-1 to TRBJ1-4; TRBD1 might be the D (6 bases). CDR1 SGHRS and CDR2 YFSETQ come from the germline V gene. Trimming stripped 4 bases from V and 7 bases from J, with 17 bases between. CDR3 length: 15 residues. The CDR3 DNA sequence: TGCGCCAGCAGCACTCTGGACAGTCCGCCTGAAAAACTGTTTTTT. It translates to CASSTLDSPPEKLFF.

This clone appeared once. The chain couples TRBV30 to TRBJ1-2; maybe TRBD1 (6 bases). The V gene's germline CDR1 is GTSNPN and CDR2 SVGIG (reference sequence). This CDR3 is 14 amino acids long. V gave up 2 bases and J gave up 5 bases, with 15 bases separating them. Here the CDR3 reads CAWSTRGAGYGYTF. DNA of the CDR3: TGTGCCTGGAGTACCCGGGGGGCGGGATATGGCTACACCTTC.

The chain recombines TRBV5-1 with TRBJ1-1, with TRBD1 matching 9 bases. The ends lost 4 bases at V and 11 bases at J; junction bases unmatched: 3. In germline, CDR1 is SGHRS, CDR2 YFSETQ. This CDR3 is built from 11 residues. In nucleotides, the CDR3 is TGCGCCAGCAGCCCAGGACAGGGGGCTTTCTTT. Protein product: CASSPGQGAFF.

This chain connects TRBV5-1 to TRBJ1-1, with D unresolved. The CDR3 runs 13 residues. V lost 0 bases, J lost 8 bases, and 11 bases lay in between. Germline V gene data show CDR1 as SGHRS and CDR2 as YFSETQ. DNA of the CDR3: TGCGCCAGCAGCTTGGGTACAGTCCAAGAAGCTTTCTTT. Protein: CASSLGTVQEAFF.

The V call is TRBV7-9, the J call TRBJ2-3; perhaps TRBD2 as D (8 bases). The V end lost 4 bases, the J end lost 3 bases, and 23 bases lay between the germline ends. This CDR3 region has 18 residues. Germline CDR1 is SEHNR and CDR2 is FQNEAQ (reference sequence). In DNA, the CDR3 is TGTGCCAGCAGCTCTAGAGGGGGCGGGGGGCCAGGGACAGATACGCAGTATTTT. Translation gives CASSSRGGGGPGTDTQYF.

The V gene is TRBV4-2, the J gene TRBJ2-5, with 10 bases lining up with TRBD2. The J call may not be correct, given that the DNA end is closer to TRBJ2-7. This CDR3 is built from 16 residues. Germline CDR1 is LGHNA and CDR2 is YNFKEQ. The CDR3 spells CASSQEGAGGSYEQYF. The DNA of the CDR3 is TGTGCCAGCAGCCAAGAGGGAGCGGGGGGGTCCTACGAGCAGTACTTC.

Only one count was recorded for this clone. The CDR3 DNA follows: TGTGCCAGCAGCTTAAAGGGGGCGAGAGCCCTTCATCAGTACTTC. Amino acids: CASSLKGARALHQYF. This chain connects TRBV7-2 to TRBJ2-4; TRBD1 matches 7 bases. Germline V gene sequence: CDR1 SGHTA, CDR2 FQGNSA. The V and J ends lost 2 bases and 12 bases, in that order; junction bases with no gene match: 13. The CDR3 spans 15 residues.

The chain carries TRBV10-2 and TRBJ2-1; 10 bases line up with TRBD2. Germline loops: CDR1 WSHSY, CDR2 SAAADI. J was trimmed by 8 bases and V by 1 base; bases with no gene match: 17. The CDR3 has 19 residues. The CDR3 sequence is CASSEFRLAGAKGHYEQFF. For the CDR3, the DNA is TGCGCCAGCAGTGAGTTCAGGCTAGCGGGAGCCAAAGGTCACTATGAGCAGTTCTTC.

V is TRBV6-5 and J is TRBJ2-5; D might be TRBD1 (5 bases). V was shortened by 4 bases and J by 1 base, with 7 bases between the two germline ends. The germline V gene encodes CDR1 MNHEY and CDR2 SVGAGI. CDR3 length: 13 amino acids. This CDR3 reads CASSFRGQETQYF. In nucleotides, the CDR3 is TGTGCCAGCAGTTTTAGGGGCCAAGAGACCCAGTACTTC.